Listed here is a single T cell receptor (beta chain). This entry is derived from a study of blood T cell repertoires in COVID-19. Background on the study: Some COVID-19 samples were acute and others convalescent; all came from the United States, Italy and Spain. Sources were T cells, B-cell-depleted T cells, or PBMCs; the material itself was cDNA or gDNA.

Generated by immunoSEQ multiplex PCR, the TCRdb table keeps only in-frame clones and is missing some. The data show about 150,000 clones, roughly three quarters seen once. CDR1 SGHTA and CDR2 FQGTGA come from the germline V gene. CDR3 size: 18 residues. The V gene end was trimmed by 4 bases and the J gene end by 5 bases; junction bases not matched to a gene: 10. The study drew participants aged about 18 to 89 years from 20 to 30 US areas. What was sequenced was PBMCs or T cells enriched from blood (not recorded which). The receptor comes from a woman between 45 and 60 years old who had recovered from COVID-19. This sequence joins TRBV7-3 and TRBJ2-2; TRBD2 agrees at 13 bases. Written as DNA, the CDR3 is TGTGCCAGCAGCTCCTCGGTCACTAGCGGGGGGGGAACCGGGGAGCTGTTTTTT. It is translated as CASSSSVTSGGGTGELFF.